Following are 22 T cell receptor beta chains from one sample sequenced in a study of blood T cells in healthy people across ages. Combining a sample-barcoded 5' primer with a J-beta primer mix, a second PCR ran for roughly 7 to 12 cycles. TCRdb itself ran the 5' RACE reads through MiXCR, one entry per CDR3 protein. The data contain 850,000 to 950,000 distinct CDR3 sequences, about 28% of them singletons. The sample was blood. All receptors come from a woman older than 75 in good health.

As to this clonotype: A much larger clone differs from this one at a single base, so this may be a read error. The V and J genes are TRBV6-5 and TRBJ2-7; 7 bases align to TRBD1. The V and J ends lost 4 bases and 3 bases, in that order; junction bases with no gene match: 9. The CDR3 spans 15 residues. Germline CDR1 is MNHEY and CDR2 is SVGAGI. The CDR3 region is CASSSRPAGGYEQYF. In DNA form, the CDR3 reads TGTGCCAGCAGTTCCCGCCCGGCAGGGGGCTACGAGCAGTACTTC.

This clonotype was counted between two and nine times. V and J are TRBV24-1 and TRBJ2-1; D unresolved. The CDR3 covers 17 residues. V gave up 0 bases and J gave up 7 bases, with 18 bases separating them. The germline V gene encodes CDR1 KGHDR and CDR2 SFDVKD. CDR3 nucleotides: TGTGCCACCAGTGATTTGAGTCTGGGGTTCGGCATAAATGAGCAGTTCTTC. Amino acid sequence: CATSDLSLGFGINEQFF.

The chain joins TRBV28 to TRBJ1-1; D is possibly TRBD1 (6 bases). The germline V gene has CDR1 MDHEN and CDR2 SYDVKM. The V and J ends lost 5 bases and 0 bases respectively, with 10 bases between them. The CDR3 runs 14 residues. In DNA form, the CDR3 reads TGTGCCAGCAGTCCAAACAGGGTGAACACTGAAGCTTTCTTT. Protein product: CASSPNRVNTEAFF.

In this sample, this clonotype turned up many times. The chain combines TRBV2 with TRBJ1-6; D remains unclear. The V gene's germline CDR1 is SNHLY and CDR2 FYNNEI. The CDR3 covers 15 residues. Trimming pared 1 base from V and 7 bases from J, leaving 11 bases between. The chain's CDR3 is CASSEGPGSNSPLHF. CDR3 nucleotide sequence: TGTGCCAGCAGTGAAGGGCCAGGCTCGAATTCACCCCTCCACTTT.

This clonotype was observed a few times. This chain connects TRBV7-6 to TRBJ2-3, with 8 bases identical to TRBD2. The length of the CDR3 is 16 residues. Germline V gene data show CDR1 as SGHVS and CDR2 as FNYEAQ. V was pared by 2 bases and J by 1 base, with 5 bases of the junction left unmatched. CDR3 coding DNA: TGTGCCAGCAGCTTATGGCGGGGGGAGGGCACAGATACGCAGTATTTT. As protein: CASSLWRGEGTDTQYF.

In its sample, this clonotype was seen a few times. The chain joins TRBV11-2 to TRBJ2-1; 12 nucleotides agree with TRBD2. Germline CDR1 and CDR2: SGHAT and FQNNGV. The CDR3 has 17 residues. The V segment lost 5 bases and the J segment 7 bases; nucleotides outside the gene matches: 12. This chain's CDR3 is CASSLRGLAGGPNEQFF. The DNA for the CDR3 is TGTGCCAGCAGCCTCCGTGGTCTAGCGGGGGGGCCGAATGAGCAGTTCTTC.

The chain couples TRBV11-3 to TRBJ2-3; 11 bases fit TRBD1. CDR1 is SGHNT and CDR2 is YENEEA in the germline V gene. The V and J ends lost 4 bases and 2 bases, in that order; junction bases with no gene match: 8. The CDR3 extends over 17 amino acids. CDR3 protein: CASSSPLGQGATDTQYF. DNA for the CDR3: TGTGCCAGCAGCTCACCCCTTGGACAGGGGGCCACAGATACGCAGTATTTT.

This clonotype has a count of ten or more. The chain recombines TRBV5-1 with TRBJ1-4, with D possibly matching TRBD1 (5 bases). V lost 5 bases and J lost 2, with 16 bases in between. The CDR3 length is 16 residues. CDR1 SGHRS and CDR2 YFSETQ come from the germline V gene. The CDR3 region is CASRFYLGATNEKLFF. DNA for the CDR3: TGCGCCAGCAGATTTTATCTAGGGGCGACTAATGAAAAACTGTTTTTT.

As for this clonotype: The germline gene is not matched at one end of the junction; a read error may be the cause. The chain employs TRBV12-3 or TRBV12-4 and TRBJ2-5; 7 bases map to TRBD2. CDR3 length: 15 amino acids. CDR3 in DNA: TGTGCCAGCAGCGGAGGACTAGTGAGCCAAGAGGCCCAGTACTTC. Its translation: CASSGGLVSQEAQYF.

This clonotype has a handful of counts. This sequence joins TRBV7-7 and TRBJ1-1, with D perhaps matching TRBD1 (5 bases). The CDR3 is made up of 16 amino acids. Per germline, CDR1 SSHAT and CDR2 FNYEAQ (reference sequence). V shed 5 bases and J shed 1 base, with 17 bases lying between them. The CDR3 spells CASSPIGGTGNTEAFF. The CDR3 DNA reads as TGTGCCAGCAGCCCAATTGGAGGGACGGGGAACACTGAAGCTTTCTTT.

This clonotype has ten or more counts. The J gene is TRBJ2-1, the V gene TRBV12-3 or TRBV12-4; D is undetermined. Trimming pared 6 bases from V and 7 bases from J, leaving 10 bases between. The CDR3 runs to 12 residues. The CDR3 nucleotides read TGTGCCAGCAGCCGTTCTCAAAATGAGCAGTTCTTC. Protein sequence: CASSRSQNEQFF.

V and J are TRBV30 and TRBJ1-1; 8 bases are shared with TRBD1. The ends lost 7 bases at V and 0 bases at J; junction bases unmatched: 4. CDR3 length: 13 amino acids. Looked up from germline, CDR1 is GTSNPN and CDR2 is SVGIG (reference sequence). The CDR3 DNA sequence: TGTGCCTACTCCAGGGGGCTGAACACTGAAGCTTTCTTT. Its translation is CAYSRGLNTEAFF. The whole variable domain, filled in from reference TRBV30 and TRBJ1-1, reads SQTIHQWPATLVQPVGSPLSLECTVEGTSNPNLYWYRQAAGRGLQLLFYSVGIGQISSEVPQNLSASRPQDRQFILSSKKLLLSDSGFYLCAYSRGLNTEAFFGQGTRLTVV.

This clonotype was recorded many times. V usage is TRBV2 and J usage is TRBJ2-1; D assignment may be TRBD1 or TRBD2 (5 bases each). This CDR3 contains 15 residues. Looked up from germline, CDR1 is SNHLY and CDR2 is FYNNEI. The germline V and J ends were trimmed by 1 base and 1 base, with 8 bases remaining between them. CDR3 in DNA: TGTGCCAGCAGTGAAGTCGGGGCGTCCTACAATGAGCAGTTCTTC. It translates to CASSEVGASYNEQFF.

J is TRBJ2-3 and V is TRBV9, with 9 bases identical to TRBD2. V dropped 3 bases and J dropped 4; count of bases not matched to a gene: 12. Germline lookup yields CDR1 SGDLS and CDR2 YYNGEE. The CDR3 is 17 residues long. The CDR3 region has the DNA TGTGCCAGCAGCGCCGGGGAAGGCGGGGGGGCCGCAGATACGCAGTATTTT. It is translated as CASSAGEGGGAADTQYF.

A few counts support this clonotype. V usage is TRBV5-1 and J usage is TRBJ1-4, with 9 bases aligning to TRBD1. CDR3 length: 15 residues. V lost 0 bases to trimming and J lost 6 bases; unmatched junction nucleotides: 3. CDR1 and CDR2 from the germline V gene are SGHRS and YFSETQ. As DNA, the CDR3 is TGCGCCAGCAGCTTGGGTGACAGGGGGGATGAAAAACTGTTTTTT. It is translated as CASSLGDRGDEKLFF.

This clonotype was seen ten or more times. The V call is TRBV5-6, the J call TRBJ2-7; 7 nucleotides align to TRBD2. The CDR3 has 15 residues. Trimming at V came to 4 bases and at J to 1 base, leaving 8 bases not matched to a gene. CDR1 is SGHDT, CDR2 YYEEEE, per germline. CDR3 DNA: TGTGCCAGCAGCCCCGGGCTGGGGGGGTCCTACGAGCAGTACTTC. It encodes CASSPGLGGSYEQYF.

This clonotype was seen many times. This chain links TRBV7-9 with TRBJ2-3; no definite D call. This CDR3 has 13 amino acids. Trimming cost V 4 bases and J 2 bases, with 7 bases left between them. Germline V lookup: CDR1 SEHNR, CDR2 FQNEAQ (reference sequence). The CDR3 DNA sequence: TGTGCCAGCAGCTCCATTGTCACAGATACGCAGTATTTT. As protein: CASSSIVTDTQYF. Together with reference TRBV7-9 and TRBJ2-3, the CDR3 gives the full variable domain: DTGVSQNPRHKITKRGQNVTFRCDPISEHNRLYWYRQTLGQGPEFLTYFQNEAQLEKSRLLSDRFSAERPKGSFSTLEIQRTEQGDSAMYLCASSSIVTDTQYFGPGTRLTVL.

On this clonotype: This may arise from a read error, as a much more abundant clone is one base away. The chain carries TRBV6-5 and TRBJ1-2; D might be TRBD1 (5 bases). V was cut by 4 bases and J by 7 bases, with 13 bases left in between. The germline V gene encodes CDR1 MNHEY and CDR2 SVGAGI. The CDR3 has 13 amino acids. DNA of the CDR3: TGTGCCAGCAGTTCTAAGGGGAGAGGTGGCTACACCTTC. Its protein is CASSSKGRGGYTF.

For this clonotype: This may come from a read error, since a much larger clone is one base off. This likely comes from a read error, as the CDR3 has no conserved phenylalanine or tryptophan at its end. This rearrangement joins TRBV7-9 to TRBJ2-1; perhaps TRBD2 as D (6 bases). The V and J ends lost 3 bases and 6 bases respectively, with 12 bases between them. This CDR3 comprises 14 residues. Germline V gene lookup returns CDR1 SEHNR and CDR2 FQNEAQ (reference sequence). The CDR3 loop is CASSLEGLINEQFL. The CDR3 nucleotides are TGTGCCAGCAGCTTGGAGGGACTTATCAATGAGCAGTTCTTA.

V usage is TRBV7-6 and J usage is TRBJ2-7; 8 bases match TRBD1. The CDR3 covers 16 residues. V shed 3 bases, J shed 6 bases, and the junction held 13 bases outside the gene matches. Germline-derived CDR1 and CDR2 are SGHVS and FNYEAQ. The CDR3 region is CASSFLRDRPGLEQYF. In DNA form, the CDR3 reads TGTGCCAGCAGCTTTCTCCGGGACAGGCCCGGCCTCGAGCAGTACTTC.

The chain combines TRBV24-1 with TRBJ2-1; 11 bases are a match to TRBD2. V lost 3 bases and J lost 5; bases outside the gene matches: 5. Germline V gene sequence: CDR1 KGHDR, CDR2 SFDVKD. This CDR3 has 16 amino acids. The CDR3 here is CATSDGTSGRNNEQFF. CDR3 in DNA: TGTGCCACCAGTGATGGGACTAGCGGTAGGAACAATGAGCAGTTCTTC.

This clonotype was recorded once. Just one base apart from a much larger clone, this may be a read error. V and J are TRBV6-5 and TRBJ2-5; D is unclear. Germline CDR1 is MNHEY and CDR2 is SVGAGI. The ends were cut back, 5 bases at V and 11 bases at J, with 12 bases in the middle. CDR3 length equals 11 residues. The CDR3 DNA is TGTGCCAGCAGTACATTGAATGAGCAGTACTTC. The encoded protein is CASSTLNEQYF.